Each of the 6 T cell receptor beta chains below was sequenced from the same sample in a study of T cell responses to AZD1222 COVID-19 vaccine. This table comes from immunoSEQ multiplex PCR, and its TCRdb copy is limited to in-frame clones, with some not included. The sample holds 150,000 to 200,000 clones, 90% to 95% seen once. Source: peripheral blood, taken 28 days after the second AZD1222 dose. The source is an adult who received the AZD1222 COVID-19 vaccine.

The chain couples TRBV5-1 to TRBJ2-7; 10 positions agree with TRBD1. Unmatched junction bases numbered 2, after V lost 0 bases and J lost 5 bases. The CDR3 is 14 residues long. CDR1 is SGHRS and CDR2 is YFSETQ in the germline V gene. The CDR3 loop reads CASSLGQGANEQYF. The CDR3 DNA is TGCGCCAGCAGCTTGGGACAGGGGGCCAACGAGCAGTACTTC.

V usage is TRBV6-5 and J usage is TRBJ1-2; 7 bases line up with TRBD1. Germline V gene lookup returns CDR1 MNHEY and CDR2 SVGAGI. This CDR3 contains 14 residues. V trimming: 6 bases; J trimming: 0 bases; junction bases outside the gene matches: 4. CDR3: CASSSTGTNYGYTF. The CDR3, as DNA: TGTGCCAGCAGCTCGACAGGGACTAACTATGGCTACACCTTC.

The gene calls are TRBV5-4 and TRBJ1-3; D may be TRBD1 (5 bases). This CDR3 is 14 amino acids long. CDR1 SGHNT and CDR2 YYREEE come from the germline V gene (reference sequence). V was pared by 2 bases and J by 4 bases, with 10 bases between. The CDR3 coding sequence is TGTGCCAGCAGCTTTGAAGGGGACGGAAACACCATATATTTT. Its protein is CASSFEGDGNTIYF.

The chain has TRBV2 and TRBJ2-3; no firm D call. V was trimmed by 7 bases and J by 3 bases, leaving 8 bases between them. Germline-derived CDR1 and CDR2 are SNHLY and FYNNEI. The CDR3 is 12 amino acids. The DNA for the CDR3 is TGTGCCAGCAAGGAGAGAACAGATACGCAGTATTTT. Translation gives CASKERTDTQYF.

This clone was recorded only once. The genes are TRBV3-1 (or the pseudogene TRBV3-2) and TRBJ1-5, with unresolved D. The CDR3 sequence is 13 residues long. The V and J ends lost 0 bases and 16 bases respectively, with 16 bases between them. Germline-derived CDR1 and CDR2 are LGHDT and YNNKEL (reference sequence). In DNA, the CDR3 is TGTGCCAGCAGCCAAGAACCCACGGGGTCCCCACATTTT. Translating gives CASSQEPTGSPHF.

The chain employs TRBV29-1 and TRBJ1-2, with TRBD1 identical over 8 bases. The length of the CDR3 is 15 residues. V was clipped by 1 base and J by 6 bases; unmatched bases: 10. In germline, CDR1 is SQVTM, CDR2 ANQGSEA. In DNA, the CDR3 is TGCAGCGTTGAAGTGACAGGGGATGCTCTCCATGGCTACACCTTC. It encodes CSVEVTGDALHGYTF. The whole variable domain, filled in from reference TRBV29-1 and TRBJ1-2, reads SAVISQKPSRDICQRGTSLTIQCQVDSQVTMMFWYRQQPGQSLTLIATANQGSEATYESGFVIDKFPISRPNLTFSTLTVSNMSPEDSSIYLCSVEVTGDALHGYTFGSGTRLTVV.